This T cell receptor beta chain was obtained from a study of patients and donors after allogeneic stem cell transplantation. This clonotype was recorded once. MiXCR, applied by TCRdb to the RT-PCR reads, yields one record per CDR3 protein. The top ten hold more than 25% of the sample, which has around 170,000 distinct CDR3 sequences, 24% seen once. The clonotype originates from a human donor who was either an allogeneic HSCT recipient or a stem cell or donor lymphocyte infusion donor (not recorded which). It is not recorded whose cells these are; they may come from a transplant donor. Sequenced sample: blood, either unsorted or a sorted T cell fraction (not recorded which).

DNA of the CDR3: TGTGCCAGCAGTTTATTCGCCGGGGAGCTGTTTTTT. Its translation: CASSLFAGELFF. This chain uses TRBV12-3 or TRBV12-4 with TRBJ2-2; D is undetermined. This CDR3 has 12 residues. Trimming took 2 bases from V and 6 from J, leaving 4 bases between them.